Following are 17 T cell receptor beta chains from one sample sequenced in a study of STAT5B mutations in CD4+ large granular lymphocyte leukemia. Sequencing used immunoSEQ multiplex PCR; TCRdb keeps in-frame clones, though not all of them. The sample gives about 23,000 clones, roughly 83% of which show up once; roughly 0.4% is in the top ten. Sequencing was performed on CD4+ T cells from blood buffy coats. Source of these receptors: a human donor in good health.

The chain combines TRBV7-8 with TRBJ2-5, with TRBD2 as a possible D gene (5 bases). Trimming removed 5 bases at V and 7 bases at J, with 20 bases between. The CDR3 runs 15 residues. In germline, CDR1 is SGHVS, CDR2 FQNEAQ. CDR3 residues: CASSPSAAGLGTQYF. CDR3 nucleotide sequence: TGTGCCAGCAGCCCGAGTGCCGCGGGTCTCGGGACCCAGTACTTC.

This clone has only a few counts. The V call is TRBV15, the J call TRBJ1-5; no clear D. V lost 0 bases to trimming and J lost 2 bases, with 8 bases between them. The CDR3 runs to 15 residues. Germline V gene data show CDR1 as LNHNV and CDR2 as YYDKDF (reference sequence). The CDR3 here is CATSRESAGNQPQHF. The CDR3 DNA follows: TGTGCCACCAGCAGAGAGTCGGCGGGCAATCAGCCCCAGCATTTT.

CDR3 protein: CASSSSHSYNEQFF. The CDR3 DNA is TGTGCCAGCAGTTCCTCACACTCCTACAATGAGCAGTTCTTC. The chain combines TRBV6-4 with TRBJ2-1; D is uncertain. Germline CDR1 is MRHNA and CDR2 is SNTAGT. The CDR3 has 14 residues. Trimming stripped 5 bases from V and 0 bases from J, with 8 bases between.

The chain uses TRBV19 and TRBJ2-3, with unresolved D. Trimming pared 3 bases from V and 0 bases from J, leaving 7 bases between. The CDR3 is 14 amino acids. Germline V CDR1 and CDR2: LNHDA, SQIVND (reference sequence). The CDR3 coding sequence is TGTGCCAGTAGTATTTTAGGGAGCACAGATACGCAGTATTTT. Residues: CASSILGSTDTQYF.

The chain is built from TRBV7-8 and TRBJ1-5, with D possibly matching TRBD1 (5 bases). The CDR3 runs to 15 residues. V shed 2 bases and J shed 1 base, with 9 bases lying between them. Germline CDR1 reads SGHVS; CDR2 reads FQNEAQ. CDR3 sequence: CASSLTRVSNQPQHF. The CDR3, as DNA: TGTGCCAGCAGCTTAACCAGGGTGAGCAATCAGCCCCAGCATTTT.

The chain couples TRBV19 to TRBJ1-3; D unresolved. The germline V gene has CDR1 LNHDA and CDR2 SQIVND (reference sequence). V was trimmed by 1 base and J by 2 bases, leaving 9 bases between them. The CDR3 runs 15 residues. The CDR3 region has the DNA TGTGCCAGTAGTATAGTGCGCAAACCTGGAAACACCATATATTTT. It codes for CASSIVRKPGNTIYF.

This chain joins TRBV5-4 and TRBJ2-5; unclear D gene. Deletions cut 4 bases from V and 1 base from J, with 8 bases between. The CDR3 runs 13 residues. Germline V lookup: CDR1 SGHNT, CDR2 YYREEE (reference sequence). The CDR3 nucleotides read TGTGCCAGCAGCGACATCACCCAAGAGACCCAGTACTTC. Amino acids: CASSDITQETQYF. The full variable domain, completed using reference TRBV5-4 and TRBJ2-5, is ETGVTQSPTHLIKTRGQQVTLRCSSQSGHNTVSWYQQALGQGPQFIFQYYREEENGRGNFPPRFSGLQFPNYSSELNVNALELDDSALYLCASSDITQETQYFGPGTRLLVL.

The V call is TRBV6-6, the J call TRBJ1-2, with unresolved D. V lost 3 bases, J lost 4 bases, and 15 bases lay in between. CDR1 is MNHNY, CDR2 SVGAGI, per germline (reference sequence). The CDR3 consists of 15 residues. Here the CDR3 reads CASSYSTAYFYGYTF. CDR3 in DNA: TGTGCCAGCAGTTATTCGACTGCCTACTTCTATGGCTACACCTTC.

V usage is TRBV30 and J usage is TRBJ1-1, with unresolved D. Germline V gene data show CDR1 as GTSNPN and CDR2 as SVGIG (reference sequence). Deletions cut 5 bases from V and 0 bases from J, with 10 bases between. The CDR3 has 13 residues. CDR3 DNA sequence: TGTGCCTGGCGCGGATCGGTGAACACTGAAGCTTTCTTT. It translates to CAWRGSVNTEAFF.

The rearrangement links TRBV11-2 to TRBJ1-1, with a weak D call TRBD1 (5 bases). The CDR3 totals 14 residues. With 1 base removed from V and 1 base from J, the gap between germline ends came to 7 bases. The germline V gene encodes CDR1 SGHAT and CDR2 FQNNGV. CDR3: CASSLVDRNTEAFF. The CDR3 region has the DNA TGTGCCAGCAGCTTAGTAGACAGGAACACTGAAGCTTTCTTT.

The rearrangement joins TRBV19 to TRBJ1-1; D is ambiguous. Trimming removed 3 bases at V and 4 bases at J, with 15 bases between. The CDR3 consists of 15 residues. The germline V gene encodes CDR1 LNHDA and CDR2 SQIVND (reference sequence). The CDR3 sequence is CASSISGGVGTEAFF. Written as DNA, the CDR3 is TGTGCCAGTAGTATCTCGGGCGGTGTCGGCACTGAAGCTTTCTTT.

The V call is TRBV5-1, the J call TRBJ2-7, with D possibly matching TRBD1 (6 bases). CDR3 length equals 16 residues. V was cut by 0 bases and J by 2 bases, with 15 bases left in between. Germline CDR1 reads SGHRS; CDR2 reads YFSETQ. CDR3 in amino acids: CASSLVGATQPYEQYF. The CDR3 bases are TGCGCCAGCAGCTTGGTGGGGGCCACGCAACCCTACGAGCAGTACTTC.

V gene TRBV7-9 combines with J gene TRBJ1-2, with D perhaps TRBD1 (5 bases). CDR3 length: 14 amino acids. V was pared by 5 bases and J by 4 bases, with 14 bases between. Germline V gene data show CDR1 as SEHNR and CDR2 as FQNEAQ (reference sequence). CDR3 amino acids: CASSQPGRTYGYTF. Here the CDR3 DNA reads TGTGCCAGCAGCCAACCGGGACGGACCTATGGCTACACCTTC.

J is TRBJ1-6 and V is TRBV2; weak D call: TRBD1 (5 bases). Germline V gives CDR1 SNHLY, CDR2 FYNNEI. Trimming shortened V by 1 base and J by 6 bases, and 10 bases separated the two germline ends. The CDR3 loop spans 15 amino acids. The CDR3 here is CASSEGGTVNSPLHF. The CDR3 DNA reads TGTGCCAGCAGTGAAGGGGGCACAGTTAATTCACCCCTCCACTTT. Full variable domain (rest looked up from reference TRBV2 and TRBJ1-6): EPEVTQTPSHQVTQMGQEVILRCVPISNHLYFYWYRQILGQKVEFLVSFYNNEISEKSEIFDDQFSVERPDGSNFTLKIRSTKLEDSAMYFCASSEGGTVNSPLHFGNGTRLTVT.

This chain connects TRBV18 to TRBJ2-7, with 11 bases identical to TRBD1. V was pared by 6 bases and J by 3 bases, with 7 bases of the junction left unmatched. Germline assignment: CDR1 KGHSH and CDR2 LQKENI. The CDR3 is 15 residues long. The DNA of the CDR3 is TGTGCCAGCTCGCCAGGGACAGGGGGTTACTACGAGCAGTACTTC. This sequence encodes CASSPGTGGYYEQYF.

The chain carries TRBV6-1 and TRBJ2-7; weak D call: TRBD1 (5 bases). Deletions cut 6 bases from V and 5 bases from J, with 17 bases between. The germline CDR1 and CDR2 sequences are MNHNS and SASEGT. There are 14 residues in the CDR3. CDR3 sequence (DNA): TGTGCCAGCAGAGCCCAATTAGGGGTCCACGAGCAGTACTTC. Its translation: CASRAQLGVHEQYF.

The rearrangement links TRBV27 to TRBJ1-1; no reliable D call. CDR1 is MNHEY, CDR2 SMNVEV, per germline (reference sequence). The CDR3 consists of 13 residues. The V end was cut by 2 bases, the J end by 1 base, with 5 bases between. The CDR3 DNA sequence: TGTGCCAGCAGTTTAGTCGGGAACACTGAAGCTTTCTTT. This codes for CASSLVGNTEAFF.